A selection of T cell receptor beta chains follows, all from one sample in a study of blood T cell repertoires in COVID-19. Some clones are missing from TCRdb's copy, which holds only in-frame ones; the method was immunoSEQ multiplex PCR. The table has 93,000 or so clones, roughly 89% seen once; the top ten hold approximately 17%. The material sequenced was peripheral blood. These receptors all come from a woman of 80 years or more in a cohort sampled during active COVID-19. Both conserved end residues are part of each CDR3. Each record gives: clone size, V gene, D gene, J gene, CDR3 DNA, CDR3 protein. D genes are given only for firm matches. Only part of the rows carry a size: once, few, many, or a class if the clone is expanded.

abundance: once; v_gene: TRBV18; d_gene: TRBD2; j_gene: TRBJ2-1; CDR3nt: TGTGCCAGCTCACCACCTATAGGGGCGGGAGGGCCGGTGAATGAGCAGTTCTTC; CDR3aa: CASSPPIGAGGPVNEQFF
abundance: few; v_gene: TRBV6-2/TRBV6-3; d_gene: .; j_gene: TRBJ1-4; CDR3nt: TGTGCCAGCAGTTCCCCCGGAGATGAAAAACTGTTTTTT; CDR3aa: CASSSPGDEKLFF
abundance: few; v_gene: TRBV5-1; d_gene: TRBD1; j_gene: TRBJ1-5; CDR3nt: TGCGCCAGCAGCTTGGAGGGACAGGGGAGTCAGCCCCAGCATTTT; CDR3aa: CASSLEGQGSQPQHF
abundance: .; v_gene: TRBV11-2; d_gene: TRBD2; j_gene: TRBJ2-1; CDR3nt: TGTGCCAGCAGCCCGAACCGACTAGCGGATCACAATGAGCAGTTCTTC; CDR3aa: CASSPNRLADHNEQFF
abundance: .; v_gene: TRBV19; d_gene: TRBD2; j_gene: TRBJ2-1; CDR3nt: TGTGCCAGTACTATGGGACTAGCGGGGAGCTCCTACAATGAGCAGTTCTTC; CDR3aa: CASTMGLAGSSYNEQFF
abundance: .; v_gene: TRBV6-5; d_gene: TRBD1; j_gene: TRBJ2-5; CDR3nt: TGTGCCAGCATTGGCAGGGGGCGTTTAAGAGAGACCCAGTACTTC; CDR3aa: CASIGRGRLRETQYF
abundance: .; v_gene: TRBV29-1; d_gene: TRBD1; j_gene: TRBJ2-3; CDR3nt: TGCAGCGTTTCTCGACAGGGGACTAGCACAGATACGCAGTATTTT; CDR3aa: CSVSRQGTSTDTQYF
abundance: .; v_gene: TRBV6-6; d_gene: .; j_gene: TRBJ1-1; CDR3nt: TGTGCCAGCAGCATACAGGTGAACACTGAAGCTTTCTTT; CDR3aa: CASSIQVNTEAFF
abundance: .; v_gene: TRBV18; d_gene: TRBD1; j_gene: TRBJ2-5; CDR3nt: TGTGCCAGCTCTCTTCGACAGGGACCTGAGACCCAGTACTTC; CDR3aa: CASSLRQGPETQYF
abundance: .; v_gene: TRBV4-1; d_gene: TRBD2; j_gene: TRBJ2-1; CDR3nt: TGCGCCAGCAGCCAGAGTAGCGGGGGGCAGCACAATGAGCAGTTCTTC; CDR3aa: CASSQSSGGQHNEQFF
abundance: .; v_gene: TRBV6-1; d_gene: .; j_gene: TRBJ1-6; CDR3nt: TGTGCCAGCAGTGAGCTGAGCCAGGGGTCAAGCTCCTATAATTCACCCCTCCACTTT; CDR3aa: CASSELSQGSSSYNSPLHF
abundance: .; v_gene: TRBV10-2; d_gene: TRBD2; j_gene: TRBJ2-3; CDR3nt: TGCGCCAGCAGCGCCGGGAGGGCTAGCACAGATACGCAGTATTTT; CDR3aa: CASSAGRASTDTQYF
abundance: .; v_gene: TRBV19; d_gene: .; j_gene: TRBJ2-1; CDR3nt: TGTGCCAGTAGTCCGGAGGGGACCACATATTACAATGAGCAGTTCTTC; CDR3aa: CASSPEGTTYYNEQFF
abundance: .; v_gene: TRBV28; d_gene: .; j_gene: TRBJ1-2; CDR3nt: TGTGCCAGCAGTCCAACGGGGGGGGTAATTGGCTACACCTTC; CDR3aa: CASSPTGGVIGYTF
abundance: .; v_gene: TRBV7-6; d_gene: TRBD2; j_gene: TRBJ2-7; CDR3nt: TGTGCCAGCAGCCCAACCACAAGCGGGAGGACCTACGAGCAGTACTTC; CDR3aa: CASSPTTSGRTYEQYF
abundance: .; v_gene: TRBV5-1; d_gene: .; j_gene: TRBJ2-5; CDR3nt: TGCGCCAGCAGCTTGGGTAGACTCCAAGAGACCCAGTACTTC; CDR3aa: CASSLGRLQETQYF
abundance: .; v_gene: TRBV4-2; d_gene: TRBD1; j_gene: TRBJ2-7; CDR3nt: TGTGCCAGCAGCCAAATGGACAGGGGGCGTCAAACCTCCTACGAGCAGTACTTC; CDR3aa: CASSQMDRGRQTSYEQYF
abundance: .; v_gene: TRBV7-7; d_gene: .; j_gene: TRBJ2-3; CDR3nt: TGTGCTAGCAGCCCACGGACACCTAGCACAGATACGCAGTATTTT; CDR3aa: CASSPRTPSTDTQYF
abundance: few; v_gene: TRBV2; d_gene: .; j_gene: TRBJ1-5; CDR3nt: TGTGCCAGCCGACTGGGTGACAGCAGCAATCAGCCCCAGCATTTT; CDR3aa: CASRLGDSSNQPQHF
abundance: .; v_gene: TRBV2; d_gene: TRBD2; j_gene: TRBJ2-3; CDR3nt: TGTGCCAGTGGGGAAACTAGCGGGGGGCCGAGTGGAGATACGCAGTATTTT; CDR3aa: CASGETSGGPSGDTQYF
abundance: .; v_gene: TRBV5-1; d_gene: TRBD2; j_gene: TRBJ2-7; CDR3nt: TGCGCCAGCAGCTTGGGACTTCTGGGACTAGCACCCGAGCAGTACTTC; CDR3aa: CASSLGLLGLAPEQYF
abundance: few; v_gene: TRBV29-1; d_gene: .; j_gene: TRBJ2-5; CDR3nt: TGCAGCGTTGACAGGGGCGGAGAAGAGACCCAGTACTTC; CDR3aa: CSVDRGGEETQYF
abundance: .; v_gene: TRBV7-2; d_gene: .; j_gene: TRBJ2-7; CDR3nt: TGTGCCAGCAGCCCCGGGGTGGCGGCCACTGAGCAGTACTTC; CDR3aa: CASSPGVAATEQYF
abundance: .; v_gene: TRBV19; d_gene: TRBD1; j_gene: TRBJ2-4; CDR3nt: TGTGCCAGTACCCCGGGACAGGGGGCGAAAAACATTCAGTACTTC; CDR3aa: CASTPGQGAKNIQYF
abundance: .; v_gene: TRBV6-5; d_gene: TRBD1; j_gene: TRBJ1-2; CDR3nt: TGTGCCAGCAACAGGGACAGGGGGCCTGGCTACACCTTC; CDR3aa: CASNRDRGPGYTF
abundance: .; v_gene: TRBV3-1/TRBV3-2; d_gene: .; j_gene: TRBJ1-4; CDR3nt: TGTGCCAGCAGCCGTAGACAGGAACAGAATGAAAAACTGTTTTTT; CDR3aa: CASSRRQEQNEKLFF
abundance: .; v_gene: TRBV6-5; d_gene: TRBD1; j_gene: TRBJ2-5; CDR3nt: TGTGCCAGCACCTTAACGACAGGGCAAGGGGAGACCCAGTACTTC; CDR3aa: CASTLTTGQGETQYF
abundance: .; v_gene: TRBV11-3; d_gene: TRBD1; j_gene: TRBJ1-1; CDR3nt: TGTGCCAGCAGCTCAGGGGGCGGGAACACTGAAGCTTTCTTT; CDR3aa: CASSSGGGNTEAFF
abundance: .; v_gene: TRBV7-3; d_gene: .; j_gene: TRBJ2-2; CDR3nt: TGTGCCAGCAGCTTAGTTCCGTCGAACACCGGGGAGCTGTTTTTT; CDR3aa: CASSLVPSNTGELFF
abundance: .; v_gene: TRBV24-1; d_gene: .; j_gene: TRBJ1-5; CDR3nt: TGTGCCACCAGTGAGGGCCGACGGATAACAACCCAGCCCCAGCATTTT; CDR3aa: CATSEGRRITTQPQHF
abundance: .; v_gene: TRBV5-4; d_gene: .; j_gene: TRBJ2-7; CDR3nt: TGTGCCAGCAGCTTGATGTCGGGAGTCAACGAGCAGTACTTC; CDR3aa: CASSLMSGVNEQYF
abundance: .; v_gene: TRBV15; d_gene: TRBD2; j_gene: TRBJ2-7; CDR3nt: TGTGCCACCAGCTCCGGGGGGGGGTCCTACGAGCAGTACTTC; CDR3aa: CATSSGGGSYEQYF
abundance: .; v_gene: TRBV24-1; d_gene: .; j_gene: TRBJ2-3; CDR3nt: TGTGCCACCAGTGATCCCCGGACTAGCACAGATACGCAGTATTTT; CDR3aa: CATSDPRTSTDTQYF
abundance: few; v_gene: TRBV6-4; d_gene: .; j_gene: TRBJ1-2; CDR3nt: TGTGCCAGCAGTGGCGGGGGGCTGGTTGGCTACACCTTC; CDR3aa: CASSGGGLVGYTF
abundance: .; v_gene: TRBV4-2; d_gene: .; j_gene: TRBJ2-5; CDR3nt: TGTGCCAGCAGCCAAGATGGGGGCCCCAGGGTAGGAGAGACCCAGTACTTC; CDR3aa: CASSQDGGPRVGETQYF
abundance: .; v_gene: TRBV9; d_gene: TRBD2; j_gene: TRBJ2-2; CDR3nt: TGTGCCAGCAGCCCCCCCTGGGGGGGAGAAAGGGCCGGGGAGCTGTTTTTT; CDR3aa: CASSPPWGGERAGELFF
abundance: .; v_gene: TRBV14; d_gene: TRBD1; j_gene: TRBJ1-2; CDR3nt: TGTGCCAGCAGCCAAGCTCGACAGGGGCTCGGGGGCTACACCTTC; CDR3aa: CASSQARQGLGGYTF
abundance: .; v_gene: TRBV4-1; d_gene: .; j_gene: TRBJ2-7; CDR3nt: TGCGCCAGCAGCCAAGACTCTAGCCGTTACGAGCAGTACTTC; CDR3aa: CASSQDSSRYEQYF
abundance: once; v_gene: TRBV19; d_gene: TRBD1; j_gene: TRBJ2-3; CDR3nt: TGTGCCAGTAGTTACGGTCAGGGGGCAGGGACAGATACGCAGTATTTT; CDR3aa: CASSYGQGAGTDTQYF
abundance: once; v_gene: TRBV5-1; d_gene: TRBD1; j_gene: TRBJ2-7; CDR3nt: TGCGCCAGCAGCTCTGGGACAGAGAATTACGAGCAGTACTTC; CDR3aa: CASSSGTENYEQYF
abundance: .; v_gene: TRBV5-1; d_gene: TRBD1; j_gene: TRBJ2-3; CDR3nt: TGCGCCAGCAGCTGGGCGACAGGGGGGCCCACAGATACGCAGTATTTT; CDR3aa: CASSWATGGPTDTQYF
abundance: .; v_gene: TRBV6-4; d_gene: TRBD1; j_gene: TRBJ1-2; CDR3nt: TGTGCCAGCAGTGACTCTTGGACAGGGCCGACCTATGGCTACACCTTC; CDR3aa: CASSDSWTGPTYGYTF
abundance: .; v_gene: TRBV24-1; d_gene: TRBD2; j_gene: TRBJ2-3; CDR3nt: TGTGCCACCAGTGGCCCGACTAGCGGCACAGATACGCAGTATTTT; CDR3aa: CATSGPTSGTDTQYF
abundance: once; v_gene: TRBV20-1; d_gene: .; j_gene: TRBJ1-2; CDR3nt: TGCAGTGCTAGTCAGGCTAACTATGGCTACACCTTC; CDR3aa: CSASQANYGYTF
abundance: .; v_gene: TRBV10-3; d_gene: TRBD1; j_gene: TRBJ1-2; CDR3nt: TGTGCCCTGCGGGACAGGGAAATCATAGGTGGGGGCTACACCTTC; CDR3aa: CALRDREIIGGGYTF
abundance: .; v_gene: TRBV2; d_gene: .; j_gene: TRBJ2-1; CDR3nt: TGTGCCAGCAGTGAGTCCAGCCCTAGGGAGCAGTTCTTC; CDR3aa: CASSESSPREQFF
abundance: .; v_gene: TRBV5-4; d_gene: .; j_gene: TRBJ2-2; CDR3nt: TGTGCCAGCAGCTCAGGGGCTGGGGACACCGGGGAGCTGTTTTTT; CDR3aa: CASSSGAGDTGELFF
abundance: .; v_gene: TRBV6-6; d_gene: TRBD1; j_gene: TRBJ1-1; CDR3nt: TGTGCCAGCAGCCGGACTCGGACAGGGGGAGCTTTCTTT; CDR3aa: CASSRTRTGGAFF